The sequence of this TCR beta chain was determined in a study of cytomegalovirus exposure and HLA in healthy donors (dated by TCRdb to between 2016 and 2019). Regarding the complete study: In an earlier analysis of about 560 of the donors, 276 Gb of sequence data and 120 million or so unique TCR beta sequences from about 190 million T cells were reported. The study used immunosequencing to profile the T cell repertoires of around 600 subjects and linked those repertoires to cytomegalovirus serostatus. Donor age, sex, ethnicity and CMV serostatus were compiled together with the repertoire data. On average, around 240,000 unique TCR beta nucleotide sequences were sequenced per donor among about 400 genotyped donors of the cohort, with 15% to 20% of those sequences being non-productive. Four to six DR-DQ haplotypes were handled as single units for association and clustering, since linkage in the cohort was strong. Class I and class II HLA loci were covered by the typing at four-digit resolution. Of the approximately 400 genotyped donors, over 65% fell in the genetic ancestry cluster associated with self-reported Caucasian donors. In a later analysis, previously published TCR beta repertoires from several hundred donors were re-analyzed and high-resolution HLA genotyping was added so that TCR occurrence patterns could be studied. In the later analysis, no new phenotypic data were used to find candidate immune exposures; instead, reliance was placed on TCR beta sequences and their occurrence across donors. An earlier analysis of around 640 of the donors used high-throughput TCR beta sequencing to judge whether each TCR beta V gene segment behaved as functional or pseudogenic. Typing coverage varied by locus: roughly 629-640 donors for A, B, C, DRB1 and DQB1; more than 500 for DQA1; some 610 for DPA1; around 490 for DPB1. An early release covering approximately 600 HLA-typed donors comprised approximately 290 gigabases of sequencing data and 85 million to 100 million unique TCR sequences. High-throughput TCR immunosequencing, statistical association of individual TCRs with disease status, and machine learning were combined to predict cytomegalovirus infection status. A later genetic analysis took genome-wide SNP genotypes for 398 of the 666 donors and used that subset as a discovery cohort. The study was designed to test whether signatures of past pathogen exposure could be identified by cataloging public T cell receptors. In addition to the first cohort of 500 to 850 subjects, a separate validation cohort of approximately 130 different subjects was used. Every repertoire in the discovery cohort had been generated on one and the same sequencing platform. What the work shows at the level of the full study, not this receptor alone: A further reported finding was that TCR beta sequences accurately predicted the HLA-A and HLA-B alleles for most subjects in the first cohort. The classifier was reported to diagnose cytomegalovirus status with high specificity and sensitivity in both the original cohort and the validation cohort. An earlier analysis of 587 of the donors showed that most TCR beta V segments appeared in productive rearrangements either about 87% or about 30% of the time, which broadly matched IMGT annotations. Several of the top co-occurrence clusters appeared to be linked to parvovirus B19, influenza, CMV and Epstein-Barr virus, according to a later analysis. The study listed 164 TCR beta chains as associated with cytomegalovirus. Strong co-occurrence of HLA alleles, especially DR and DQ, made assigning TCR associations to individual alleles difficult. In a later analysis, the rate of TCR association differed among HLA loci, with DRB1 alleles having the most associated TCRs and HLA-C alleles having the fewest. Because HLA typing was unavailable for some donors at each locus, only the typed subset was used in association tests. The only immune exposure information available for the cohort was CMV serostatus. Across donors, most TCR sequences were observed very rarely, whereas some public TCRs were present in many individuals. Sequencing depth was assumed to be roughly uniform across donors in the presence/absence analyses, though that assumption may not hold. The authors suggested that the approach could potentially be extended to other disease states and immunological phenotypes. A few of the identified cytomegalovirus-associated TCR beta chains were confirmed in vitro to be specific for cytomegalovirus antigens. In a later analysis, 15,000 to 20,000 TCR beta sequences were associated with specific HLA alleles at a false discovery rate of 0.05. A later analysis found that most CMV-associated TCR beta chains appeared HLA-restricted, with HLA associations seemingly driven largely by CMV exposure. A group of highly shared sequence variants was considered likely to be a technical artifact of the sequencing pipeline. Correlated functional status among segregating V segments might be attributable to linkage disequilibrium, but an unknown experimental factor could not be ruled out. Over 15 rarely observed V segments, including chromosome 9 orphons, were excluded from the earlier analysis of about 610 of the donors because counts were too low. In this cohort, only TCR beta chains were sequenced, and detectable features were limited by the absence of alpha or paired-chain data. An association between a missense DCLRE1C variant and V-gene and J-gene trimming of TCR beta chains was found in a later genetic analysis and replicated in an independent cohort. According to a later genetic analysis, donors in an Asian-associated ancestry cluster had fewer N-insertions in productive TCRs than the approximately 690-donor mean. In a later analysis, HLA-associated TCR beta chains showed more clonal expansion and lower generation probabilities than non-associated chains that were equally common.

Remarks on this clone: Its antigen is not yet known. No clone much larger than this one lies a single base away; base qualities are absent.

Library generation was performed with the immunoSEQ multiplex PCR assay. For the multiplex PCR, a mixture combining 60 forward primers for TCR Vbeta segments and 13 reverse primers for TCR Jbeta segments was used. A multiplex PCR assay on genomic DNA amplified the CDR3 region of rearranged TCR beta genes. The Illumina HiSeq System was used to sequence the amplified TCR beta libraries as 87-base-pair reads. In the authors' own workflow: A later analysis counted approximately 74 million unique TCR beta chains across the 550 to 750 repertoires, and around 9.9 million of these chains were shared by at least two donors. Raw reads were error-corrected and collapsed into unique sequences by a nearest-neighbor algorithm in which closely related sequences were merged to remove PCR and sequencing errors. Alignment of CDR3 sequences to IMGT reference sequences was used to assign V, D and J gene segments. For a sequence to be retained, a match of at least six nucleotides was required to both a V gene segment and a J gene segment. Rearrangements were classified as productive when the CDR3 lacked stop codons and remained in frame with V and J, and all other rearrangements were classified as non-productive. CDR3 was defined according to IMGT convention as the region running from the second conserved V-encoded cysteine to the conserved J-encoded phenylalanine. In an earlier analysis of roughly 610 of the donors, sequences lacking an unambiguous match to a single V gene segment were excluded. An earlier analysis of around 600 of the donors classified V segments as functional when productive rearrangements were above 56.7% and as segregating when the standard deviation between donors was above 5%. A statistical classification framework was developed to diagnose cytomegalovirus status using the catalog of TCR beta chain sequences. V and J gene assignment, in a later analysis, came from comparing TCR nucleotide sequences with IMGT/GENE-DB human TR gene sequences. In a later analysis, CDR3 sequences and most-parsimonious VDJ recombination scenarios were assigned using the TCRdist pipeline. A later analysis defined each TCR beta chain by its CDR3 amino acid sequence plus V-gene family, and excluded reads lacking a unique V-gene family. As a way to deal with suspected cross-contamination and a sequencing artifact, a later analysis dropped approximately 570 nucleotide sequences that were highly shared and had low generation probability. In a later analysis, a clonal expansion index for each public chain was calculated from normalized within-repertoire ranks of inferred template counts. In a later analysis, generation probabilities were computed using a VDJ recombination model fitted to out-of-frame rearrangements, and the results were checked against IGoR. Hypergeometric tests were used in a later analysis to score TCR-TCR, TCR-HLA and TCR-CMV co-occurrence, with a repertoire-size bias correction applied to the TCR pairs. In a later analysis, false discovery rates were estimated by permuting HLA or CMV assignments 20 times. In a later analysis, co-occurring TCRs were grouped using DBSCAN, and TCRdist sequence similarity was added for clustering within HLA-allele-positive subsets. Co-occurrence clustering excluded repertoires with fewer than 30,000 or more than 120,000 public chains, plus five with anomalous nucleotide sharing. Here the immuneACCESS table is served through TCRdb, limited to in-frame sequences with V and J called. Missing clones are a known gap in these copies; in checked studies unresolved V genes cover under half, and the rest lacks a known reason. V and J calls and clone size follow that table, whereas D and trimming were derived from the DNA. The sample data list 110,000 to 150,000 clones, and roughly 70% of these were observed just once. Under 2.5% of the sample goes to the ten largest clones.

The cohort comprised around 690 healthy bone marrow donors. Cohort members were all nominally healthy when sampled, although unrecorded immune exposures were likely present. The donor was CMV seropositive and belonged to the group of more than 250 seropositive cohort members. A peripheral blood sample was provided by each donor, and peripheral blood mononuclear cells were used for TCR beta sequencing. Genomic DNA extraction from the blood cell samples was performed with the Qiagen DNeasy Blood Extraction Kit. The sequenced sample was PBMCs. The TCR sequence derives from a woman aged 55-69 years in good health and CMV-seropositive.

The sequenced DNA: TGTGCCAGCAGCGTAGTTGGGAGGGACACTGAAGCTTTCTTT. Its product reads: CASSVVGRDTEAFF. The chain was built from TRBV9 and TRBJ1-1; there is no confident call for the D gene. Measured from the cysteine to the phenylalanine, the CDR3 is 14 residues long. Only the CDR3 region is kept as DNA, spanning 42 bases read in frame from base 1. Trimming takes 0 bases from V and 3 bases from J, and the germline ends sit 9 bases apart. In the germline V gene, CDR1 corresponds to SGDLS and CDR2 to YYNGEE.